The 23 T cell receptor beta chains below all came from one sample that was sequenced in a study of T cells in localized non-small cell lung cancer. Profiled with immunoSEQ multiplex PCR; TCRdb holds only in-frame clones, not every one. This repertoire shows over 65,000 clones, roughly 80% found once; its top ten account for 1% to 1.5%. Sequencing used peripheral blood, obtained before any cancer treatment. Receptors originate from a female donor older than 55 with stage I lung adenocarcinoma.

The CDR3 sequence is CSVDGTGNYEQYF. In DNA, the CDR3 is TGCAGCGTTGACGGGACAGGGAACTACGAGCAGTACTTC. V and J are TRBV29-1 and TRBJ2-7; 9 bases fit TRBD1. CDR1 SQVTM and CDR2 ANQGSEA come from the germline V gene. CDR3 length: 13 amino acids. V lost 3 bases to trimming and J lost 3 bases; unmatched junction nucleotides: 3.

DNA for the CDR3: TGCAGTGCCGGTTACAATGAGCAGTTCTTC. Translation: CSAGYNEQFF. The V gene is TRBV20-1, the J gene TRBJ2-1; D call uncertain. CDR1 and CDR2 (germline): DFQATT, SNEGSKA (reference sequence). The CDR3 length is 10 residues. The V end lost 6 bases, the J end lost 4 bases, and 4 bases lay between the germline ends.

The table lists this clone with a few counts. The chain is built from TRBV11-2 and TRBJ1-5; 8 bases agree with TRBD1. There are 14 residues in the CDR3. The germline gives CDR1 SGHAT, CDR2 FQNNGV. After removal of 5 bases from V and 6 bases from J, the junction contained 6 bases not matched to a gene. The CDR3 DNA is TGTGCCAGCAGCCCCTCAGGGGGCGGTCAGCCCCAGCATTTT. Its protein product is CASSPSGGGQPQHF.

The V gene is TRBV2, the J gene TRBJ1-5, with D maybe TRBD1 (5 bases). This CDR3 is 13 amino acids long. Trimming cost V 6 bases and J 3 bases, with 9 bases left between them. Germline loops: CDR1 SNHLY, CDR2 FYNNEI. In nucleotides, the CDR3 is TGTGCCAGCAGGGGGGGATACAATCAGCCCCAGCATTTT. Translated, it gives CASRGGYNQPQHF.

This chain uses TRBV27 with TRBJ2-3; 9 bases map to TRBD1. The CDR3 spans 15 residues. V gave up 10 bases and J gave up 4 bases; unmatched junction bases: 12. The germline CDR1 and CDR2 sequences are MNHEY and SMNVEV (reference sequence). Here the CDR3 reads CATHRQGVVADTQYF. The CDR3 nucleotides read TGTGCCACCCACCGACAGGGGGTCGTGGCAGATACGCAGTATTTT.

This chain connects TRBV5-1 to TRBJ1-1; TRBD1 is a possible D gene (6 bases). V lost 2 bases and J lost 12, with 20 bases in between. Germline V lookup: CDR1 SGHRS, CDR2 YFSETQ. There are 14 residues in the CDR3. The CDR3 reads CASSLNAPPGQSFF. Here the CDR3 DNA reads TGCGCCAGCAGCTTAAACGCACCACCGGGACAATCTTTCTTT.

This clone was counted a single time. The J gene is TRBJ2-3, the V gene TRBV28; 9 positions agree with TRBD1. CDR1 is MDHEN, CDR2 SYDVKM, per germline. With 3 bases clipped from V and 2 bases from J, the junction kept 6 bases outside the gene matches. The CDR3 runs to 16 residues. The CDR3 bases are TGTGCCAGCAGTTTGGGGACAGGGACCCACACAGATACGCAGTATTTT. It is translated as CASSLGTGTHTDTQYF.

The chain couples TRBV12-2 to TRBJ2-1; TRBD2, the table's D call, was not compared with the DNA. TRBV12-2 is a pseudogene. The CDR3 is 18 residues long. CDR3 region: CASRLGGLTGGAYNEQFF. The CDR3, as DNA: TGTGCAAGTCGCTTAGGAGGGTTGACGGGAGGGGCCTACAATGAGCAGTTCTTC.

The chain couples TRBV5-1 to TRBJ2-2; 7 bases line up with TRBD1. V trimming: 6 bases; J trimming: 0 bases; junction bases outside the gene matches: 5. CDR3 length: 15 amino acids. Germline CDR1 is SGHRS and CDR2 is YFSETQ. The CDR3 DNA reads TGCGCCAGCACGACAGGGAATTCGAACACCGGGGAGCTGTTTTTT. Amino acids: CASTTGNSNTGELFF. The full variable domain, its missing parts supplied by reference TRBV5-1 and TRBJ2-2, is KAGVTQTPRYLIKTRGQQVTLSCSPISGHRSVSWYQQTPGQGLQFLFEYFSETQRNKGNFPGRFSGRQFSNSRSEMNVSTLELGDSALYLCASTTGNSNTGELFFGEGSRLTVL.

This rearrangement joins TRBV9 to TRBJ1-5; D might be TRBD1 (6 bases). The germline gives CDR1 SGDLS, CDR2 YYNGEE. CDR3 size: 14 residues. The ends were cut back, 0 bases at V and 4 bases at J, with 8 bases in the middle. The CDR3 spells CASSVEGGNQPQHF. CDR3 nucleotide sequence: TGTGCCAGCAGCGTAGAGGGGGGGAATCAGCCCCAGCATTTT.

The chain carries TRBV5-1 and TRBJ1-1; D may be TRBD1 (6 bases). In germline, CDR1 is SGHRS, CDR2 YFSETQ. V shed 3 bases and J shed 6 bases, with 12 bases lying between them. The CDR3 is 13 amino acids. CDR3: CASSSYREPEAFF. The DNA of the CDR3 is TGCGCCAGCAGCTCCTACAGGGAGCCTGAAGCTTTCTTT.

This clone was observed a handful of times. The V call is TRBV11-3, the J call TRBJ1-2; no clear D gene. V was pared by 4 bases and J by 5 bases, with 11 bases between. From germline, CDR1 is SGHNT and CDR2 YENEEA. The CDR3 covers 13 residues. CDR3 nucleotides: TGTGCCAGCAGCTCACCTAGGAGGTATGGCTACACCTTC. Translated, it gives CASSSPRRYGYTF. The full variable domain, rest sourced from reference TRBV11-3 and TRBJ1-2, is EAGVVQSPRYKIIEKKQPVAFWCNPISGHNTLYWYLQNLGQGPELLIRYENEEAVDDSQLPKDRFSAERLKGVDSTLKIQPAELGDSAVYLCASSSPRRYGYTFGSGTRLTVV.

The CDR3 region is CASSLLETDTQYF. As DNA, the CDR3 is TGTGCCAGCAGCTTATTGGAAACAGATACGCAGTATTTT. The chain recombines TRBV7-3 with TRBJ2-3; D not resolved. V lost 2 bases to trimming and J lost 3 bases, with 6 bases between them. Germline V gene data show CDR1 as SGHTA and CDR2 as FQGTGA. This CDR3 contains 13 residues. Using reference TRBV7-3 and TRBJ2-3 for the parts outside the CDR3, the full variable domain is GAGVSQTPSNKVTEKGKYVELRCDPISGHTALYWYRQSLGQGPEFLIYFQGTGAADDSGLPNDRFFAVRPEGSVSTLKIQRTERGDSAVYLCASSLLETDTQYFGPGTRLTVL.

The CDR3 here is CASRGTYSKETQYF. The CDR3 region has the DNA TGTGCCAGCAGGGGGACTTACTCCAAAGAGACCCAGTACTTC. The chain links TRBV6-5 to TRBJ2-5, with D possibly being TRBD2 (6 bases). Trimming took 6 bases from V and 3 from J, leaving 14 bases between them. This CDR3 region has 14 residues. Germline-derived CDR1 and CDR2 are MNHEY and SVGAGI.

The chain employs TRBV28 and TRBJ1-4; 7 bases match TRBD1. CDR3 size: 15 residues. The V and J ends lost 2 bases and 0 bases, in that order; junction bases with no gene match: 0. CDR1 MDHEN and CDR2 SYDVKM come from the germline V gene. This chain's CDR3 is CASSLGQATNEKLFF. The CDR3 DNA sequence: TGTGCCAGCAGTTTAGGACAGGCAACTAATGAAAAACTGTTTTTT. Combining the CDR3 with reference TRBV28 and TRBJ1-4 gives the whole variable domain DVKVTQSSRYLVKRTGEKVFLECVQDMDHENMFWYRQDPGLGLRLIYFSYDVKMKEKGDIPEGYSVSREKKERFSLILESASTNQTSMYLCASSLGQATNEKLFFGSGTQLSVL.

V usage is TRBV5-8 and J usage is TRBJ2-5; D is perhaps TRBD1 or TRBD2 (6 bases each). CDR1 and CDR2 from the germline V gene are SGHTS and YDEGEE. V lost 2 bases and J 5 bases, leaving 22 bases between the germline ends. The CDR3 consists of 17 residues. CDR3 nucleotides: TGTGCCAGCAGCTTAGGGGGACTGAACAAAAAAGGGGAGACCCAGTACTTC. Translating gives CASSLGGLNKKGETQYF.

V and J are TRBV2 and TRBJ1-1; D unclear. Germline V gene data show CDR1 as SNHLY and CDR2 as FYNNEI. This CDR3 is 13 amino acids long. Deletions cut 7 bases from V and 2 bases from J, with 11 bases between. CDR3 sequence: CASKGQFNTEAFF. In nucleotides, the CDR3 is TGTGCCAGCAAAGGGCAATTTAACACTGAAGCTTTCTTT.

The rearrangement uses TRBV4-1 and TRBJ2-5, with D uncertain. The V gene's germline CDR1 is MGHRA and CDR2 YSYEKL. The germline V and J ends were trimmed by 1 base and 5 bases, with 17 bases remaining between them. This CDR3 has 16 residues. The CDR3 sequence is CASSQVNLVQTETQYF. CDR3 bases: TGCGCCAGCAGCCAAGTGAATTTGGTACAGACGGAGACCCAGTACTTC.

V gene TRBV19 combines with J gene TRBJ2-7; D uncertain. Per germline, CDR1 LNHDA and CDR2 SQIVND (reference sequence). Trimming removed 0 bases from V and 10 bases from J, with 13 bases in between. The CDR3 is 13 residues long. The CDR3 sequence is CASSIDRFREQYF. The CDR3 region has the DNA TGTGCCAGTAGTATAGATCGCTTTAGGGAACAGTACTTC.

This clone was seen a single time. The J gene is TRBJ1-6, the V gene TRBV2; perhaps TRBD1 as D (6 bases). CDR1 SNHLY and CDR2 FYNNEI come from the germline V gene. Trimming pared 6 bases from V and 7 bases from J, leaving 19 bases between. The CDR3 length is 16 residues. In DNA, the CDR3 is TGTGCCAGCAGCGATGGTACGAGGGGGTGGAATTCACCCCTCCACTTT. Translating it yields CASSDGTRGWNSPLHF.

CDR3 sequence: CASSGGSHPTDTQYF. Here the CDR3 DNA reads TGTGCCAGCAGCGGGGGCAGCCACCCGACAGATACGCAGTATTTT. This sequence joins TRBV5-5 and TRBJ2-3, with a weak D call TRBD1 (6 bases). The V end lost 4 bases, the J end lost 3 bases, and 15 bases lay between the germline ends. In germline, CDR1 is SGHKS, CDR2 YYEKEE (reference sequence). CDR3 length: 15 amino acids.

The chain is built from TRBV5-4 and TRBJ2-1, with 13 bases fitting TRBD2. The junction had 6 bases not matched to a gene; V was cut back by 3 bases and J by 6 bases. This CDR3 has 16 amino acids. The germline CDR1 and CDR2 sequences are SGHNT and YYREEE (reference sequence). Written as DNA, the CDR3 is TGTGCCAGCAGCTCCGAGGGACTAGCGGGGATCAATGAGCAGTTCTTC. Translating gives CASSSEGLAGINEQFF.

This sequence joins TRBV10-3 and TRBJ2-1; 16 bases are shared with TRBD2. V was pared by 4 bases and J by 8 bases, with 11 bases of the junction left unmatched. The CDR3 totals 18 residues. Germline V gene sequence: CDR1 ENHRY, CDR2 SYGVKD. In DNA, the CDR3 is TGTGCCATCAGTGGATACGCCGGGACTAGCGGGAGGGCGGATGAGCAGTTCTTC. The encoded protein is CAISGYAGTSGRADEQFF.